A single sample is the source of the 29 T cell receptor beta chains below, sequenced in a study of blood T cell repertoires in COVID-19. The method was immunoSEQ multiplex PCR; TCRdb's version includes in-frame clones alone and lacks a portion of them. The sample holds approximately 200,000 clones; more than 80% are singletons and the top ten take less than 3.5%. Sequencing input: peripheral blood. The source is a man aged 25 to 45 with COVID-19, enrolled during active disease.

The gene calls are TRBV6-2 or TRBV6-3 and TRBJ1-3; D may be TRBD1 (5 bases). Trimming took off 5 bases at V and 5 bases at J, with 13 bases between the two ends. CDR3 size: 14 residues. CDR1 and CDR2 from the germline V gene are MNHEY and SVGEGT. The CDR3 sequence is CASSIRGDRNTIYF. The CDR3 DNA follows: TGTGCCAGCAGTATCCGCGGGGACCGAAACACCATATATTTT.

The gene calls are TRBV3-1 (or the pseudogene TRBV3-2) and TRBJ1-1, with 9 bases identical to TRBD1. J was trimmed by 0 bases and V by 1 base; bases with no gene match: 6. There are 17 residues in the CDR3. Germline loops: CDR1 LGHDT, CDR2 YNNKEL (reference sequence). The DNA of the CDR3 is TGTGCCAGCAGCCAAGGGGGGACAGGGTGGTTGAACACTGAAGCTTTCTTT. Translating it yields CASSQGGTGWLNTEAFF.

The chain couples TRBV6-2 or TRBV6-3 to TRBJ1-5, with 7 bases lining up with TRBD1. J gave up 4 bases and V 1 base, and 4 bases lay outside the gene matches. The CDR3 is 15 residues long. The germline V gene has CDR1 MNHEY and CDR2 SVGEGT. Written as DNA, the CDR3 is TGTGCCAGCAGTTACTTGACAGGGTTAAATCAGCCCCAGCATTTT. It is translated as CASSYLTGLNQPQHF.

V gene TRBV7-3 combines with J gene TRBJ1-1, with a tentative D call TRBD1 (6 bases). Deletions cut 5 bases from V and 11 bases from J, with 18 bases between. The germline CDR1 and CDR2 sequences are SGHTA and FQGTGA. The CDR3 covers 13 residues. Here the CDR3 reads CASSPTWGREAFF. CDR3 DNA sequence: TGTGCCAGCAGCCCAACCTGGGGGCGGGAGGCTTTCTTT.

The CDR3 sequence: CASSPPGPQGDTEAFF. DNA for the CDR3: TGTGCCAGCAGTCCCCCGGGTCCCCAGGGGGACACTGAAGCTTTCTTT. This chain links TRBV28 with TRBJ1-1, with 7 bases that match TRBD1. This CDR3 is built from 16 residues. CDR1 is MDHEN and CDR2 is SYDVKM in the germline V gene. V lost 5 bases, J lost 3 bases, and 12 bases stayed unmatched.

CDR3 DNA: TGTGCCAGCAGCCGCGGACAGGTTGGCGAGCAGTACTTC. Encoded protein: CASSRGQVGEQYF. The chain employs TRBV5-4 and TRBJ2-7, with 7 positions matching TRBD1. In germline, CDR1 is SGHNT, CDR2 YYREEE (reference sequence). CDR3 length equals 13 residues. The V segment lost 4 bases and the J segment 6 bases; nucleotides outside the gene matches: 7.

This clone has only one observation. The chain uses TRBV19 and TRBJ2-7; 13 bases fit TRBD2. The junction had 9 bases not matched to a gene; V was cut back by 5 bases and J by 5 bases. Germline CDR1 reads LNHDA; CDR2 reads SQIVND (reference sequence). The CDR3 consists of 16 residues. The CDR3 sequence is CASSSPGLAGNDEQYF. Written as DNA, the CDR3 is TGTGCCAGTAGTTCCCCGGGACTAGCGGGAAATGACGAGCAGTACTTC.

V is TRBV12-5 and J is TRBJ1-3; 7 bases are a match to TRBD1. V gave up 7 bases and J gave up 0 bases; unmatched junction bases: 6. This CDR3 has 15 amino acids. Germline CDR1 is LGHNT and CDR2 is FRNRAP. The CDR3 here is CASVPGQASGNTIYF. The DNA of the CDR3 is TGTGCTAGTGTTCCAGGACAGGCCTCTGGAAACACCATATATTTT. The full variable domain, its missing parts supplied by reference TRBV12-5 and TRBJ1-3, is DARVTQTPRHKVTEMGQEVTMRCQPILGHNTVFWYRQTMMQGLELLAYFRNRAPLDDSGMPKDRFSAEMPDATLATLKIQPSEPRDSAVYFCASVPGQASGNTIYFGEGSWLTVV.

The rearrangement uses TRBV12-3 or TRBV12-4 and TRBJ1-2; D is uncertain. V was shortened by 5 bases and J by 3 bases, with 7 bases between the two germline ends. This CDR3 has 12 amino acids. The CDR3 DNA reads TGTGCCAGCAGTCCCCGGGACTATGGCTACACCTTC. It yields the protein CASSPRDYGYTF.

This clone was detected only a few times. The chain carries TRBV7-9 and TRBJ2-7; perhaps TRBD1 as D (5 bases). Per the germline V gene, CDR1 is SEHNR and CDR2 is FQNEAQ (reference sequence). Trimming took off 5 bases at V and 3 bases at J, with 11 bases between the two ends. The CDR3 sequence is 13 residues long. The CDR3 sequence is CASSPARGYEQYF. As DNA, the CDR3 is TGTGCCAGCAGCCCCGCAAGGGGCTACGAGCAGTACTTC.

The rearrangement uses TRBV30 and TRBJ2-1, with 9 positions matching TRBD2. The germline CDR1 and CDR2 sequences are GTSNPN and SVGIG (reference sequence). Trimming cost V 3 bases and J 3 bases; bases outside gene matches: 3. The CDR3 runs to 14 residues. CDR3 sequence (DNA): TGTGCCTGGAGAGCGGGAGGTAACTACAATGAGCAGTTCTTC. Residues: CAWRAGGNYNEQFF.

This chain uses TRBV7-2 with TRBJ1-5; D uncertain. Between the trimmed V and J ends, which lost 1 base and 1 base, there was a span of 17 bases. The CDR3 is made up of 18 amino acids. Germline V gene data show CDR1 as SGHTA and CDR2 as FQGNSA. The CDR3 sequence is CASSLGYSPAPSNQPQHF. The CDR3 nucleotides are TGTGCCAGCAGCTTAGGTTACAGCCCTGCTCCGAGCAATCAGCCCCAGCATTTT.

A single count supports this clone. The chain carries TRBV7-2 and TRBJ2-2; no clear D. This CDR3 comprises 13 residues. Germline V gene data show CDR1 as SGHTA and CDR2 as FQGNSA. Trimming cost V 5 bases and J 5 bases, with 9 bases left between them. In DNA form, the CDR3 reads TGTGCCAGCAGCAACTTAATGACCGGGGAGCTGTTTTTT. This gives the protein CASSNLMTGELFF. Filled out from reference TRBV7-2 and TRBJ2-2, the complete variable domain reads GAGVSQSPSNKVTEKGKDVELRCDPISGHTALYWYRQSLGQGLEFLIYFQGNSAPDKSGLPSDRFSAERTGGSVSTLTIQRTQQEDSAVYLCASSNLMTGELFFGEGSRLTVL.

The chain employs TRBV30 and TRBJ2-5; perhaps TRBD1 as D (6 bases). The CDR3 is 12 amino acids. Germline V gene sequence: CDR1 GTSNPN, CDR2 SVGIG (reference sequence). The V end was cut by 1 base, the J end by 4 bases, with 7 bases between. DNA for the CDR3: TGTGCCTGGAGTGGAGGGGGAGAGACCCAGTACTTC. Residues: CAWSGGGETQYF.

This rearrangement joins TRBV24-1 to TRBJ2-2; TRBD2 matches 13 bases. The CDR3 has 17 amino acids. V dropped 3 bases and J dropped 6; count of bases not matched to a gene: 6. Germline CDR1 and CDR2: KGHDR and SFDVKD. CDR3 amino acids: CATSDIGTSGVPGELFF. CDR3 in DNA: TGTGCCACCAGTGATATTGGGACTAGCGGGGTCCCCGGGGAGCTGTTTTTT.

The rearrangement links TRBV4-1 to TRBJ1-3, with a weak D call TRBD1 (5 bases). The CDR3 is 16 residues long. The V gene lost 0 bases and the J gene lost 4 bases, with 13 bases spanning the gap. Germline lookup yields CDR1 MGHRA and CDR2 YSYEKL. CDR3 nucleotide sequence: TGCGCCAGCAGCCAAGATTTAACGGCAGGGGGAAACACCATATATTTT. As protein: CASSQDLTAGGNTIYF.

V and J are TRBV12-5 and TRBJ2-1; 9 nucleotides align to TRBD1. V was clipped by 2 bases and J by 6 bases; unmatched bases: 11. Looked up from germline, CDR1 is LGHNT and CDR2 is FRNRAP. CDR3 length equals 17 residues. The CDR3 spells CASGLSTGTGIFNEQFF. The CDR3 region has the DNA TGTGCTAGTGGTTTGTCGACCGGGACAGGGATCTTCAATGAGCAGTTCTTC. Filled out from reference TRBV12-5 and TRBJ2-1, the complete variable domain reads DARVTQTPRHKVTEMGQEVTMRCQPILGHNTVFWYRQTMMQGLELLAYFRNRAPLDDSGMPKDRFSAEMPDATLATLKIQPSEPRDSAVYFCASGLSTGTGIFNEQFFGPGTRLTVL.

The chain joins TRBV4-2 to TRBJ1-6; TRBD1 aligns across 7 bases. The CDR3 has 17 residues. Trimming removed 0 bases from V and 10 bases from J; junction bases left unmatched: 12. Per germline, CDR1 LGHNA and CDR2 YNFKEQ. The DNA of the CDR3 is TGTGCCAGCAGCCAAGATCTCTTAGGAGGGGGCGGCTCACCCCTCCACTTT. Translated, it gives CASSQDLLGGGGSPLHF.

The chain joins TRBV18 to TRBJ2-2, with 8 bases lining up with TRBD1. Germline V CDR1 and CDR2: KGHSH, LQKENI. J was trimmed by 7 bases and V by 3 bases; bases with no gene match: 4. This CDR3 comprises 14 residues. This CDR3 is CASSPGQGGGELFF. CDR3 in DNA: TGTGCCAGCTCACCCGGACAGGGTGGCGGGGAGCTGTTTTTT.

V is TRBV19 and J is TRBJ1-2; 8 nucleotides agree with TRBD1. V dropped 5 bases and J dropped 4; count of bases not matched to a gene: 9. This CDR3 has 15 amino acids. Germline lookup yields CDR1 LNHDA and CDR2 SQIVND (reference sequence). The CDR3, as DNA: TGTGCCAGTAGTGTTGAGGACAGGGCTGGCTATGGCTACACCTTC. Protein sequence: CASSVEDRAGYGYTF.

The chain carries TRBV7-3 and TRBJ2-7; 8 bases match TRBD1. J was trimmed by 12 bases and V by 5 bases; bases with no gene match: 9. There are 12 residues in the CDR3. Germline values: CDR1 SGHTA, CDR2 FQGTGA. CDR3 nucleotides: TGTGCCAGCAGCCCCGGCCGGGACAGGTTGTACTTC. Protein: CASSPGRDRLYF.

The gene calls are TRBV18 and TRBJ1-5, with D possibly matching TRBD1 (5 bases). CDR1 and CDR2 from the germline V gene are KGHSH and LQKENI. Between the trimmed V and J ends, which lost 5 bases and 0 bases, there was a span of 8 bases. CDR3 length equals 14 residues. Written as DNA, the CDR3 is TGTGCCAGCTCAACAGGAAATAGCAATCAGCCCCAGCATTTT. Protein sequence: CASSTGNSNQPQHF. Complete variable domain (other parts from reference TRBV18 and TRBJ1-5): NAGVMQNPRHLVRRRGQEARLRCSPMKGHSHVYWYRQLPEEGLKFMVYLQKENIIDESGMPKERFSAEFPKEGPSILRIQQVVRGDSAAYFCASSTGNSNQPQHFGDGTRLSIL.

This clone was picked up one time. The chain links TRBV5-1 to TRBJ2-5; 7 bases are shared with TRBD1. Germline CDR1 SGHRS, CDR2 YFSETQ. The CDR3 totals 15 residues. With 9 bases clipped from V and 5 bases from J, the junction kept 16 bases outside the gene matches. The CDR3 region has the DNA TGCGCCACCAAACCCGACTTAGGGGGCGCGGAGACCCAGTACTTC. It is translated as CATKPDLGGAETQYF.

In its sample, this clone was seen a few times. V is TRBV29-1 and J is TRBJ2-1; D is unresolved. CDR1 and CDR2 (germline): SQVTM, ANQGSEA. Trimming removed 6 bases from V and 7 bases from J, with 10 bases in between. This CDR3 has 11 amino acids. CDR3 DNA sequence: TGCAGCGTGAACGGGTGGAATGAGCAGTTCTTC. It specifies CSVNGWNEQFF.

The CDR3 DNA follows: TGCAGTCCCAGGTCGAACACTGAAGCTTTCTTT. It translates to CSPRSNTEAFF. The rearrangement uses TRBV20-1 and TRBJ1-1; D gene ambiguous. CDR1 is DFQATT and CDR2 is SNEGSKA in the germline V gene (reference sequence). The V end lost 8 bases, the J end lost 1 base, and 8 bases lay between the germline ends. This CDR3 comprises 11 residues.

V usage is TRBV7-3 and J usage is TRBJ1-3; tentatively, D is TRBD1 (6 bases). Germline-derived CDR1 and CDR2 are SGHTA and FQGTGA. This CDR3 is built from 18 residues. Deletions cut 0 bases from V and 3 bases from J, with 18 bases between. The CDR3 here is CASSLTGPDTGSGNTIYF. For the CDR3, the DNA is TGTGCCAGCAGCTTAACGGGACCCGATACAGGGAGTGGAAACACCATATATTTT. The entire variable domain, with the rest obtained from reference TRBV7-3 and TRBJ1-3, is as follows: GAGVSQTPSNKVTEKGKYVELRCDPISGHTALYWYRQSLGQGPEFLIYFQGTGAADDSGLPNDRFFAVRPEGSVSTLKIQRTERGDSAVYLCASSLTGPDTGSGNTIYFGEGSWLTVV.

V gene TRBV7-8 combines with J gene TRBJ1-1; D is perhaps TRBD1 (6 bases). V gave up 5 bases and J gave up 5 bases, with 15 bases separating them. The CDR3 consists of 14 residues. CDR1 is SGHVS, CDR2 FQNEAQ, per germline. The CDR3 DNA is TGTGCCAGCAGCCAAGGACAGTCCATGACTGAAGCTTTCTTT. It encodes CASSQGQSMTEAFF.

The rearrangement uses TRBV6-2 or TRBV6-3 and TRBJ2-7; 8 bases fit TRBD1. CDR3 size: 15 residues. From germline, CDR1 is MNHEY and CDR2 SVGEGT. J lost 3 bases, V lost 5 bases, and 9 bases had no gene match. The DNA of the CDR3 is TGTGCCAGCAGTGGCCCGGGACAGGCAAGCTACGAGCAGTACTTC. This gives the protein CASSGPGQASYEQYF.

This clone was seen repeatedly, ten times or more. The J gene is TRBJ1-6, the V gene TRBV5-8, with 7 positions matching TRBD1. Germline V gene sequence: CDR1 SGHTS, CDR2 YDEGEE. Trimming removed 4 bases from V and 8 bases from J; junction bases left unmatched: 6. CDR3 length: 14 residues. The CDR3 sequence is CASSPGQADSPLHF. The CDR3 bases are TGTGCCAGCAGCCCCGGACAGGCTGATTCACCCCTCCACTTT. Complete variable domain (other parts from reference TRBV5-8 and TRBJ1-6): EAGVTQSPTHLIKTRGQQATLRCSPISGHTSVYWYQQALGLGLQFLLWYDEGEERNRGNFPPRFSGRQFPNYSSELNVNALELEDSALYLCASSPGQADSPLHFGNGTRLTVT.